Many counts were recorded for the clone carrying this T cell receptor (beta chain). Its specificity is unknown. Each CDR3 protein is one row after TCRdb ran MiXCR on the 5' RACE reads. This table has roughly 330,000 distinct CDR3 sequences, under 5% appearing once. These data belong to a study of T cells after yellow fever vaccination. General study points: A weaker secondary response peaked on day 5, the primary on day 15.

CDR3 length equals 19 residues. The V gene's germline CDR1 is MNHEY and CDR2 SMNVEV (reference sequence). Trimming left V 8 bases short and J 3 bases short, with 28 bases between. This material consisted of PBMCs, taken 5 days after the yellow fever booster vaccination. The source is a man aged 18 to 29 who received the YFV17D yellow fever vaccine. The chain employs TRBV27 and TRBJ2-2, with D possibly TRBD1 on 6 matching bases. CDR3 loop: CASHPQRRDTRPYTGELFF. The CDR3 region has the DNA TGTGCCAGCCACCCCCAACGACGGGACACTCGTCCGTACACCGGGGAGCTGTTTTTT.